Listed below are T cell receptor beta chains from one sample, sequenced in a study of shared T cell receptors in the human thymus. Clones were read by immunoSEQ multiplex PCR, and TCRdb kept only the in-frame ones, dropping some. In the table there are 450,000 to 650,000 clones, roughly 74% of which are singletons. The sample was also linked to a second study, of human thymus T cells.

The sequenced sample consisted of thymocytes. These receptors originate from a boy in the first two years of life with a congenital heart defect. Each CDR3 is given with its conserved first and last residue. The D gene is left open where the match is weak. Size values are once, few and many counts, or a class for expanded clones, and some rows have none.

.,TRBV5-1,TRBJ2-1,once,CASSRPRSNPEQFF,TGCGCCAGCAGCCGGCCCCGTAGCAATCCTGAGCAGTTCTTC
.,TRBV29-1,TRBJ2-1,.,CSVPTETEFNEQFF,TGCAGCGTACCGACGGAAACGGAGTTTAATGAGCAGTTCTTC
TRBD2,TRBV5-1,TRBJ2-3,.,CASSPTSARSTDTQYF,TGCGCCAGCAGCCCGACTAGCGCCCGAAGCACAGATACGCAGTATTTT
TRBD1,TRBV11-1,TRBJ2-5,.,CASSPTGRVVETQYF,TGTGCCAGCAGCCCGACAGGGAGAGTCGTTGAGACCCAGTACTTC
.,TRBV9,TRBJ1-2,.,CASSYLDKMAGYTF,TGTGCCAGCAGCTACCTTGATAAGATGGCTGGCTACACCTTC
TRBD1,TRBV25-1,TRBJ1-1,.,CASSVGTGYNTEAFF,TGTGCCAGCAGTGTGGGGACAGGCTACAACACTGAAGCTTTCTTT
.,TRBV4-3,TRBJ2-5,.,CASSQDHRFQETQYF,TGCGCCAGCAGCCAAGACCACAGGTTCCAAGAGACCCAGTACTTC
TRBD1,TRBV4-1,TRBJ2-3,.,CASSHLRGPAPPQYF,TGCGCCAGCAGCCATCTGAGGGGGCCAGCCCCCCCGCAGTATTTT
.,TRBV10-2,TRBJ1-1,.,CASSDRGGDTEAFF,TGCGCCAGCAGTGACCGCGGCGGGGACACTGAAGCTTTCTTT
TRBD1,TRBV6-5,TRBJ1-2,once,CASSYGGQGYGYTF,TGTGCCAGCAGTTACGGGGGACAGGGATATGGCTACACCTTC
TRBD1,TRBV29-1,TRBJ2-1,few,CSVKGAKKGSYNEQFF,TGCAGCGTAAAGGGGGCCAAGAAGGGCTCCTACAATGAGCAGTTCTTC
TRBD2,TRBV5-1,TRBJ2-3,.,CASSLAGTITDTQYF,TGCGCCAGCAGCTTGGCCGGGACTATCACAGATACGCAGTATTTT
.,TRBV4-3,TRBJ2-7,.,CASSQDQNPQGTLGEQYF,TGCGCCAGCAGCCAGGACCAGAACCCGCAGGGGACCCTAGGAGAGCAGTACTTC
.,TRBV5-1,TRBJ2-1,.,CASSLVAAPDEQFF,TGCGCCAGCAGCTTGGTAGCGGCGCCGGATGAGCAGTTCTTC
.,TRBV18,TRBJ2-7,.,CASSPTSISHEQYF,TGTGCCAGCTCACCTACTAGCATCTCCCACGAGCAGTACTTC
.,TRBV2,TRBJ2-3,few,CASSGYLVGRPDTQYF,TGTGCCAGCAGCGGGTACTTAGTGGGGAGGCCAGATACGCAGTATTTT
.,TRBV6-5,TRBJ2-1,.,CASSPDGGEQFF,TGTGCCAGCAGTCCCGACGGGGGTGAGCAGTTCTTC
.,TRBV21-1,TRBJ1-1,.,CASSQGARVNTEAFF,TGTGCCAGCAGCCAGGGGGCGAGGGTGAACACTGAAGCTTTCTTT
.,TRBV19,TRBJ2-7,.,CASSGSYEQYF,TGTGCCAGTAGCGGTTCCTACGAGCAGTACTTC
.,TRBV29-1,TRBJ2-7,.,CSVISSVPSSYEQYF,TGCAGCGTCATCTCTAGCGTTCCCAGCTCCTACGAGCAGTACTTC
.,TRBV12-5,TRBJ1-5,few,CASGLVDPGRNNQPQHF,TGTGCTAGTGGTTTGGTAGATCCTGGCAGAAACAATCAGCCCCAGCATTTT
.,TRBV27,TRBJ2-1,few,CASSLSTGCNEQFF,TGTGCCAGCAGTCTCAGTACAGGGTGCAATGAGCAGTTCTTC
TRBD2,TRBV5-6,TRBJ2-5,.,CASSLFPSGDQETQYF,TGTGCCAGCAGCTTGTTTCCTAGCGGGGACCAAGAGACCCAGTACTTC
TRBD1,TRBV10-2,TRBJ2-5,few,CASSETGQGLAETQYF,TGCGCCAGCAGTGAGACAGGACAGGGGCTGGCAGAGACCCAGTACTTC
.,TRBV7-9,TRBJ1-2,.,CASSSHRTDYGYTF,TGTGCCAGCAGCTCCCATAGGACAGATTATGGCTACACCTTC
TRBD1,TRBV19,TRBJ1-5,.,CASNQGQDSNQPQHF,TGTGCCAGTAACCAGGGACAGGATAGCAATCAGCCCCAGCATTTT